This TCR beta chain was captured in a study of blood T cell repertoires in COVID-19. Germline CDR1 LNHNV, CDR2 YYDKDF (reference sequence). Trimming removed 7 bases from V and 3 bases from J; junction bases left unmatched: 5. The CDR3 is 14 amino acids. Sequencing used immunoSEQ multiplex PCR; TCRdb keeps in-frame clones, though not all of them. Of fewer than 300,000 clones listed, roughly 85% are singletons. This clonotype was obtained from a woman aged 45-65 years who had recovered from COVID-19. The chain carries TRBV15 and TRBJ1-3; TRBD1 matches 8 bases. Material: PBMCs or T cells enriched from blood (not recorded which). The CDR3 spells CATIDRGYGNTIYF. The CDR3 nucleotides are TGTGCCACCATCGACAGGGGTTATGGAAACACCATATATTTT. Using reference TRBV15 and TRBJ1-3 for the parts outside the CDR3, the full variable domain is DAMVIQNPRYQVTQFGKPVTLSCSQTLNHNVMYWYQQKSSQAPKLLFHYYDKDFNNEADTPDNFQSRRPNTSFCFLDIRSPGLGDTAMYLCATIDRGYGNTIYFGEGSWLTVV.